The 8 T cell receptor beta chains below all came from one sample that was sequenced in a study of radiotherapy plus CTLA-4 blockade in lung cancer. Assay used: immunoSEQ multiplex PCR; TCRdb lists only in-frame clones, some missing. Here the sample spans approximately 48,000 clones, almost 85% being singletons. Sequenced material: peripheral blood, taken from a patient treated with radiotherapy plus ipilimumab. Receptors originate from a human donor with non-small cell lung cancer whose response to radiotherapy plus ipilimumab could not be evaluated.

The chain combines TRBV28 with TRBJ1-2; D is uncertain. Per the germline V gene, CDR1 is MDHEN and CDR2 is SYDVKM. CDR3 size: 12 residues. Trimming left V 7 bases short and J 4 bases short, with 10 bases between. This CDR3 reads CASTRTGYGYTF. CDR3 DNA: TGTGCCAGCACTCGTACTGGCTATGGCTACACCTTC.

The chain recombines TRBV14 with TRBJ1-1; TRBD1 aligns across 8 bases. Germline assignment: CDR1 SGHDN and CDR2 FVKESK. With 4 bases clipped from V and 1 base from J, the junction kept 5 bases outside the gene matches. The length of the CDR3 is 15 residues. Written as DNA, the CDR3 is TGTGCCAGCAGCCCGCAGACAGGGGCGAACACTGAAGCTTTCTTT. The encoded protein is CASSPQTGANTEAFF.

CDR3: CASSAYRLALGNEQFF. The CDR3 DNA is TGTGCCAGCAGTGCCTACCGACTTGCCCTGGGCAATGAGCAGTTCTTC. The chain uses TRBV2 and TRBJ2-1; D ambiguous. V dropped 4 bases and J dropped 6 bases, with 19 bases sitting between them. The CDR3 length is 16 residues. Germline assignment: CDR1 SNHLY and CDR2 FYNNEI. Based on the CDR3 plus reference TRBV2 and TRBJ2-1, the full variable domain is EPEVTQTPSHQVTQMGQEVILRCVPISNHLYFYWYRQILGQKVEFLVSFYNNEISEKSEIFDDQFSVERPDGSNFTLKIRSTKLEDSAMYFCASSAYRLALGNEQFFGPGTRLTVL.

V and J are TRBV9 and TRBJ1-1, with no clear D. Trimming stripped 4 bases from V and 2 bases from J, with 12 bases between. The CDR3 is made up of 14 amino acids. The germline gives CDR1 SGDLS, CDR2 YYNGEE. CDR3 nucleotides: TGTGCCAGCAGCTCTAGGGAGGGAAACACTGAAGCTTTCTTT. Its protein product is CASSSREGNTEAFF.

The J gene is TRBJ1-2, the V gene TRBV18, with 8 bases matching TRBD1. The germline V gene encodes CDR1 KGHSH and CDR2 LQKENI. The CDR3 is 14 amino acids. Trimming at V came to 3 bases and at J to 4 bases, leaving 4 bases not matched to a gene. CDR3 sequence (DNA): TGTGCCAGCTCACCCTGGGACAGGACCTATGGCTACACCTTC. Protein product: CASSPWDRTYGYTF.

This rearrangement joins TRBV7-3 to TRBJ2-7; the match to TRBD1 covers 8 bases. The CDR3 is made up of 14 amino acids. J gave up 6 bases and V 5 bases, and 9 bases lay outside the gene matches. Germline V gene data show CDR1 as SGHTA and CDR2 as FQGTGA. CDR3 loop: CASSPRTGLGEQYF. CDR3 nucleotide sequence: TGTGCCAGCAGCCCTAGGACAGGGTTAGGCGAGCAGTACTTC.

There are a few counts of this clone. V is TRBV30 and J is TRBJ1-3; D is ambiguous. The germline V gene encodes CDR1 GTSNPN and CDR2 SVGIG (reference sequence). V lost 8 bases to trimming and J lost 3 bases, with 11 bases between them. CDR3 size: 12 residues. The CDR3 DNA follows: TGTGCCCGCCGGAGCGTTGGAAACACCATATATTTT. Translated, it gives CARRSVGNTIYF.

This chain connects TRBV2 to TRBJ2-7; 12 bases match TRBD2. Germline V gives CDR1 SNHLY, CDR2 FYNNEI. J lost 2 bases, V lost 11 bases, and 10 bases had no gene match. The CDR3 is made up of 15 amino acids. The CDR3 spells CAGAKGTSGPYEQYF. The CDR3 DNA reads TGTGCCGGCGCGAAGGGGACTAGCGGGCCCTACGAGCAGTACTTC.